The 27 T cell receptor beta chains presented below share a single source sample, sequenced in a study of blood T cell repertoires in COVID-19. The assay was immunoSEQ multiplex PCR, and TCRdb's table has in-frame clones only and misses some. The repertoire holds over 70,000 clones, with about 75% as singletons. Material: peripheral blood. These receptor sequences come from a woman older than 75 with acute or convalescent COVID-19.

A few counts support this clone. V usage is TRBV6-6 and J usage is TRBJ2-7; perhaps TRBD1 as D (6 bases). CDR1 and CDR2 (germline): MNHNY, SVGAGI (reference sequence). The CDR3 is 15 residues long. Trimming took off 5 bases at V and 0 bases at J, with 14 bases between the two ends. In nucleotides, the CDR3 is TGTGCCAGCAGTGCGCCCAGGGACACCTCCTACGAGCAGTACTTC. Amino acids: CASSAPRDTSYEQYF.

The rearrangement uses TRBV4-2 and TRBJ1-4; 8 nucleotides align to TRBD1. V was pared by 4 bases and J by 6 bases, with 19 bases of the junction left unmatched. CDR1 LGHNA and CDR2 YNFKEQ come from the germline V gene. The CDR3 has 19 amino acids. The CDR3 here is CASSPKMPGQVGHYEKLFF. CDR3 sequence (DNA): TGTGCCAGCAGCCCCAAGATGCCGGGACAGGTCGGGCACTATGAAAAACTGTTTTTT.

CDR3 sequence (DNA): TGTGCCAGCAGCGTAGTAGGGGGAAATGAAAAACTGTTTTTT. It is translated as CASSVVGGNEKLFF. The chain couples TRBV9 to TRBJ1-4, with D possibly being TRBD1 (6 bases). Germline lookup yields CDR1 SGDLS and CDR2 YYNGEE. The CDR3 extends over 14 amino acids. V lost 0 bases to trimming and J lost 5 bases, with 8 bases between them.

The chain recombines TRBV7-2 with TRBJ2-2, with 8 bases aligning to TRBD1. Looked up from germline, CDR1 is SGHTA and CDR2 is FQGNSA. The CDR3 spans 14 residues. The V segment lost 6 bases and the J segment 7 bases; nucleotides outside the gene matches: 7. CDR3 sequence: CASRPDRVGGELFF. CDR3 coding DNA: TGTGCCAGCAGACCGGACAGGGTGGGCGGGGAGCTGTTTTTT. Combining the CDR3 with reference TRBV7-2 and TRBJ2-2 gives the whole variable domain GAGVSQSPSNKVTEKGKDVELRCDPISGHTALYWYRQSLGQGLEFLIYFQGNSAPDKSGLPSDRFSAERTGGSVSTLTIQRTQQEDSAVYLCASRPDRVGGELFFGEGSRLTVL.

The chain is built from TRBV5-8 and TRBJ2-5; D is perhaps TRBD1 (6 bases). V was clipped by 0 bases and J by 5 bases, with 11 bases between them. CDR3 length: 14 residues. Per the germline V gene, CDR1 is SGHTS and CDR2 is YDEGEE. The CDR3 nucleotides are TGTGCCAGCAGCTTGGCAGGGGCTCGGGAGACCCAGTACTTC. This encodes CASSLAGARETQYF.

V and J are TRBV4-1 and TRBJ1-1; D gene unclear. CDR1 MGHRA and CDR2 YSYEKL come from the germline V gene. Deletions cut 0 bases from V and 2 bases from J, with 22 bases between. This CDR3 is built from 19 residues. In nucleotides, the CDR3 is TGCGCCAGCAGCCAAGATCGTAGCCTAAATCCTCCCCTCAACACTGAAGCTTTCTTT. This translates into CASSQDRSLNPPLNTEAFF.

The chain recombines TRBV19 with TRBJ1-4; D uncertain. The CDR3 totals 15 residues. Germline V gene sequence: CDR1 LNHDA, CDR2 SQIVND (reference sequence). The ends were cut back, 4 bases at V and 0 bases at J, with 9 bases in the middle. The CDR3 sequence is CASSTLGATNEKLFF. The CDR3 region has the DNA TGTGCCAGTAGTACTTTGGGAGCAACTAATGAAAAACTGTTTTTT.

The chain's CDR3 is CASSPQGGQGSYEQYF. The CDR3 bases are TGTGCCAGCAGCCCCCAAGGAGGACAGGGCTCCTACGAGCAGTACTTC. This chain uses TRBV7-6 with TRBJ2-7; 8 nucleotides match TRBD1. The V gene end was trimmed by 5 bases and the J gene end by 0 bases; junction bases not matched to a gene: 9. Germline V gene sequence: CDR1 SGHVS, CDR2 FNYEAQ. The CDR3 is made up of 16 amino acids.

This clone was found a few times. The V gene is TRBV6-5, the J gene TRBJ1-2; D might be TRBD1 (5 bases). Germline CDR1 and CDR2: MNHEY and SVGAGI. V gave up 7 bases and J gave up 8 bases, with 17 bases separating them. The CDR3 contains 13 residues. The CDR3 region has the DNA TGTGCCAGCACAGCCGGGCCAGGGCAAGGCTACACCTTC. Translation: CASTAGPGQGYTF.

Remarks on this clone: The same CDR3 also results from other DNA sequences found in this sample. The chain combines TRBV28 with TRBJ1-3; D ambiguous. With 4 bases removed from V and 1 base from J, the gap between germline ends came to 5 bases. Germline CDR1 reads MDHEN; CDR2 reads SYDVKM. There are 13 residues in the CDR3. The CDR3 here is CASSSGSGNTIYF. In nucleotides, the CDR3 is TGTGCCAGCAGTTCAGGATCTGGAAACACCATATATTTT.

CDR3 residues: CAWSVWGFGEAFF. CDR3 sequence (DNA): TGTGCCTGGAGTGTTTGGGGCTTCGGGGAAGCTTTCTTT. The V and J genes are TRBV30 and TRBJ1-1, with a tentative D call TRBD1 (5 bases). The CDR3 extends over 13 amino acids. Between the trimmed V and J ends, which lost 0 bases and 8 bases, there was a span of 13 bases. Germline assignment: CDR1 GTSNPN and CDR2 SVGIG (reference sequence). The full variable domain, its missing parts supplied by reference TRBV30 and TRBJ1-1, is SQTIHQWPATLVQPVGSPLSLECTVEGTSNPNLYWYRQAAGRGLQLLFYSVGIGQISSEVPQNLSASRPQDRQFILSSKKLLLSDSGFYLCAWSVWGFGEAFFGQGTRLTVV.

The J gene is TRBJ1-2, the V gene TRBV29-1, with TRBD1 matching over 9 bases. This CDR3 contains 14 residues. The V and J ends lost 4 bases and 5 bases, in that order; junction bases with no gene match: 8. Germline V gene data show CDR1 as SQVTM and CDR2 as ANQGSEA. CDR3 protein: CSVGGGQGIYGYTF. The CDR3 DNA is TGCAGCGTTGGAGGGGGACAGGGAATTTATGGCTACACCTTC.

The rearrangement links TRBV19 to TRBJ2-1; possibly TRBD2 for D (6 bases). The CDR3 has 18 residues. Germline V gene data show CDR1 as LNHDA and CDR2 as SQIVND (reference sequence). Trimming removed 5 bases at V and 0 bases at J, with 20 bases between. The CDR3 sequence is CASSLSFSGGDSYNEQFF. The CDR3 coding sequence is TGTGCCAGTAGTCTTTCATTTTCCGGAGGGGACTCCTACAATGAGCAGTTCTTC.

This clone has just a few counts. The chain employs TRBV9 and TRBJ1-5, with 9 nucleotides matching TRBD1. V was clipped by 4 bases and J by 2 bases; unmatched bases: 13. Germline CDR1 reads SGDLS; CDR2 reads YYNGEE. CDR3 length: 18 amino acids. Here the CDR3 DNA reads TGTGCCAGCAGCCGCGGGACAGGGTTTGAATTTGGCAATCAGCCCCAGCATTTT. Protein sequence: CASSRGTGFEFGNQPQHF.

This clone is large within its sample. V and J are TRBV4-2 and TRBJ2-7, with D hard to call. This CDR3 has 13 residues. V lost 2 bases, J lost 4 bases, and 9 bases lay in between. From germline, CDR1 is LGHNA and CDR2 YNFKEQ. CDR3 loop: CASSQTDIYEQYF. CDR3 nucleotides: TGTGCCAGCAGCCAAACTGATATATACGAGCAGTACTTC.

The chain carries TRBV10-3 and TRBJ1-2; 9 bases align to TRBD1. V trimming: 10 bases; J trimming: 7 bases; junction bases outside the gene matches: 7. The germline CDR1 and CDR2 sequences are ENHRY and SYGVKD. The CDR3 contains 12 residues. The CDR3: CANGQGISGYTF. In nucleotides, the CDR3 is TGTGCCAACGGACAGGGGATCTCTGGCTACACCTTC.

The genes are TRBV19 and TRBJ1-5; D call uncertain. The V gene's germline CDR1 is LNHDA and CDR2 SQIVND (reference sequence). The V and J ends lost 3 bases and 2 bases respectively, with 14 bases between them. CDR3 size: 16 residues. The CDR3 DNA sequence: TGTGCCAGTAGTATTTGGGCGGGGAAGGGCAATCAGCCCCAGCATTTT. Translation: CASSIWAGKGNQPQHF.

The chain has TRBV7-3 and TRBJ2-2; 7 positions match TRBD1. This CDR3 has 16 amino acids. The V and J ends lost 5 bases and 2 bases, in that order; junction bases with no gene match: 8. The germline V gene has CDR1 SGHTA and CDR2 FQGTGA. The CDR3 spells CASSPRTGDNTGELFF. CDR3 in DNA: TGTGCCAGCAGCCCGAGGACAGGTGATAACACCGGGGAGCTGTTTTTT. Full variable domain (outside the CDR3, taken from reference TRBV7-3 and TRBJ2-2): GAGVSQTPSNKVTEKGKYVELRCDPISGHTALYWYRQSLGQGPEFLIYFQGTGAADDSGLPNDRFFAVRPEGSVSTLKIQRTERGDSAVYLCASSPRTGDNTGELFFGEGSRLTVL.

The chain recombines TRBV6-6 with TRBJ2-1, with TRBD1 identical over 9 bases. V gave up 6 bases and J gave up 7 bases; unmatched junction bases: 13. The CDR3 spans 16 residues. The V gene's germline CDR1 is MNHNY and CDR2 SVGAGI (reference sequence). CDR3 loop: CASRLEPGQGKNEQFF. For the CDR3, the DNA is TGTGCCAGCAGGCTCGAACCGGGACAGGGTAAGAATGAGCAGTTCTTC.

For the CDR3, the DNA is TGTGCCAGCAGTGAAGGCGGGAGTTCCTACAATGAGCAGTTCTTC. Encoded protein: CASSEGGSSYNEQFF. The rearrangement links TRBV2 to TRBJ2-1, with TRBD2 matching 7 bases. After removal of 1 base from V and 1 base from J, the junction contained 1 base not matched to a gene. The CDR3 covers 15 residues. Germline V gene sequence: CDR1 SNHLY, CDR2 FYNNEI.

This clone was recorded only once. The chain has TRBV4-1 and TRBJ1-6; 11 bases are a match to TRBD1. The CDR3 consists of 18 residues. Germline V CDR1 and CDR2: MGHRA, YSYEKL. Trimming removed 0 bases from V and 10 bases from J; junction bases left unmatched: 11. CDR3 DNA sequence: TGCGCCAGCAGCCAAGATTCGGGACAGGGGGTAATGAGATCACCCCTCCACTTT. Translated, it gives CASSQDSGQGVMRSPLHF.

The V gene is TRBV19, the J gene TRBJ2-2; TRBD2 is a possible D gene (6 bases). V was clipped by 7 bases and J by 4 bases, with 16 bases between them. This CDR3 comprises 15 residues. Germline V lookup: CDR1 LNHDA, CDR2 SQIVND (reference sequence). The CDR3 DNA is TGTGCCAGTACCACCAGCGGGCGGCGCACCGGGGAGCTGTTTTTT. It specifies CASTTSGRRTGELFF. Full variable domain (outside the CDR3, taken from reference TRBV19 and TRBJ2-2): DGGITQSPKYLFRKEGQNVTLSCEQNLNHDAMYWYRQDPGQGLRLIYYSQIVNDFQKGDIAEGYSVSREKKESFPLTVTSAQKNPTAFYLCASTTSGRRTGELFFGEGSRLTVL.

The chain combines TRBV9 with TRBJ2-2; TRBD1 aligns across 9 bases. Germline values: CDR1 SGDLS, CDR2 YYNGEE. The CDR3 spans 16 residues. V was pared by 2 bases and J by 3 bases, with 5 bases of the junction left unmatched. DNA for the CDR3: TGTGCCAGCAGCGTGACCGGGACAGGGCACACCGGGGAGCTGTTTTTT. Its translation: CASSVTGTGHTGELFF.

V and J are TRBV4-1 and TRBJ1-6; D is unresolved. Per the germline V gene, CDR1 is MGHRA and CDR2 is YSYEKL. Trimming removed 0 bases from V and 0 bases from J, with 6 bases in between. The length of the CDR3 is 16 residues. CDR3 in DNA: TGCGCCAGCAGCCAAGAACCTAGCTCCTATAATTCACCCCTCCACTTT. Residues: CASSQEPSSYNSPLHF.

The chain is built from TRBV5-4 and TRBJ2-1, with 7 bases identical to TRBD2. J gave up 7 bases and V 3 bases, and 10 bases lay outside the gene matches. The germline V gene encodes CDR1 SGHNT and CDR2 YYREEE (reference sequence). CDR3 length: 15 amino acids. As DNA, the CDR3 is TGTGCCAGCAGCTCCGGGACTAAACATTTGAATGAGCAGTTCTTC. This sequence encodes CASSSGTKHLNEQFF.

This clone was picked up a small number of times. The CDR3 sequence: CASTIGQSNEKLFF. The CDR3 DNA is TGTGCCAGCACTATAGGACAGTCTAATGAAAAACTGTTTTTT. This rearrangement joins TRBV2 to TRBJ1-4; weak D call: TRBD1 (6 bases). CDR1 SNHLY and CDR2 FYNNEI come from the germline V gene. With 7 bases removed from V and 3 bases from J, the gap between germline ends came to 12 bases. CDR3 size: 14 residues.

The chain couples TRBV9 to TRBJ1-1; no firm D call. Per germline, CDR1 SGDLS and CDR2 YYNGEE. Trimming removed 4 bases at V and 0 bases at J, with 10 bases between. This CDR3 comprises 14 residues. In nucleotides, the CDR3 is TGTGCCAGCAGCCCCGGGGAGCTGAACACTGAAGCTTTCTTT. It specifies CASSPGELNTEAFF.